One and the same sample provided the 29 T cell receptor beta chains below, sequenced in a study of T cell responses to AZD1222 COVID-19 vaccine. Here immunoSEQ multiplex PCR was the method, and the copy in TCRdb shows in-frame clones only, minus some. The data contain about 150,000 clones, about nine tenths of them singletons. The sequences come from peripheral blood, collected on day 0 of MenACWY control vaccination. These receptors came from an adult in good health.

This sequence joins TRBV29-1 and TRBJ2-2; D not certain. CDR1 and CDR2 from the germline V gene are SQVTM and ANQGSEA. The V end lost 4 bases, the J end lost 4 bases, and 7 bases lay between the germline ends. The CDR3 sequence is 12 residues long. In nucleotides, the CDR3 is TGCAGCGTTGTTTCTGGCACCGGGGAGCTGTTTTTT. Its translation is CSVVSGTGELFF.

This chain joins TRBV2 and TRBJ2-2; D gene ambiguous. Germline values: CDR1 SNHLY, CDR2 FYNNEI. Trimming removed 6 bases at V and 2 bases at J, with 1 base between. The CDR3 consists of 11 residues. CDR3 nucleotides: TGTGCCAGCAGAAACACCGGGGAGCTGTTTTTT. Its protein product is CASRNTGELFF.

This sequence joins TRBV6-2 or TRBV6-3 and TRBJ1-4, with D unclear. The V gene's germline CDR1 is MNHEY and CDR2 SVGEGT. V was cut by 2 bases and J by 3 bases, with 19 bases left in between. The CDR3 is 18 residues long. CDR3 amino acids: CASSYGVRVRMANEKLFF. As DNA, the CDR3 is TGTGCCAGCAGTTACGGAGTGAGGGTCCGAATGGCTAATGAAAAACTGTTTTTT.

The V call is TRBV7-8, the J call TRBJ2-7, with a tentative D call TRBD1 (5 bases). V was cut by 0 bases and J by 7 bases, with 16 bases left in between. The CDR3 totals 15 residues. Germline V gene lookup returns CDR1 SGHVS and CDR2 FQNEAQ. CDR3 sequence reads: CASSLAYEGREEQYV. CDR3 DNA sequence: TGTGCCAGCAGCTTAGCTTACGAAGGCAGGGAAGAGCAGTACGTC.

This chain joins TRBV7-2 and TRBJ2-1, with 8 bases lining up with TRBD2. CDR3 length: 15 residues. CDR1 and CDR2 (germline): SGHTA, FQGNSA. The trim removed 5 bases at V and 2 bases at J, leaving 5 bases unmatched. CDR3 sequence (DNA): TGTGCCAGCAGCCCGTCGGGAGGGCCCTACAATGAGCAGTTCTTC. It specifies CASSPSGGPYNEQFF.

The chain is built from TRBV28 and TRBJ1-6; D is possibly TRBD1 (6 bases). The germline V gene encodes CDR1 MDHEN and CDR2 SYDVKM. The CDR3 is made up of 15 amino acids. Deletions cut 5 bases from V and 6 bases from J, with 14 bases between. CDR3 bases: TGTGCCAGCAGTCCCCGAGGGGGAGCTAATTCACCCCTCCACTTT. This codes for CASSPRGGANSPLHF.

The chain joins TRBV7-3 to TRBJ1-2; 9 bases line up with TRBD1. V was clipped by 5 bases and J by 8 bases; unmatched bases: 6. CDR1 is SGHTA and CDR2 is FQGTGA in the germline V gene. The CDR3 runs to 13 residues. The CDR3 DNA reads as TGTGCCAGCAGCCCCGGGACAGGGAAAGGCTACACCTTC. Amino acid sequence: CASSPGTGKGYTF.

The chain couples TRBV7-2 to TRBJ2-1; 9 bases line up with TRBD1. The CDR3 sequence is 15 residues long. From germline, CDR1 is SGHTA and CDR2 FQGNSA. Unmatched junction bases numbered 2, after V lost 3 bases and J lost 2 bases. The CDR3 spells CASSFRTGAYNEQFF. In DNA, the CDR3 is TGTGCCAGCAGCTTCCGGACAGGGGCCTACAATGAGCAGTTCTTC.

The rearrangement links TRBV27 to TRBJ2-2; 13 bases match TRBD2. With V trimmed by 4 bases and J by 4 bases, 6 bases remained unmatched. This CDR3 has 17 residues. Germline CDR1 reads MNHEY; CDR2 reads SMNVEV (reference sequence). CDR3 DNA sequence: TGTGCCAGCAGTTGGATAACTAGCGGGAGGGTCACCGGGGAGCTGTTTTTT. It specifies CASSWITSGRVTGELFF.

This sequence joins TRBV3-1 (or the pseudogene TRBV3-2) and TRBJ2-3; D is possibly TRBD1 (6 bases). V was pared by 4 bases and J by 2 bases, with 13 bases between. Germline V gene sequence: CDR1 LGHDT, CDR2 YNNKEL (reference sequence). The length of the CDR3 is 15 residues. The CDR3: CASSPDDRITDTQYF. In DNA form, the CDR3 reads TGTGCCAGCAGCCCGGACGACAGGATCACAGATACGCAGTATTTT.

The chain carries TRBV27 and TRBJ1-6; tentatively, D is TRBD1 (5 bases). V lost 1 base and J 5 bases, leaving 12 bases between the germline ends. The CDR3 extends over 16 amino acids. Per germline, CDR1 MNHEY and CDR2 SMNVEV (reference sequence). CDR3 in amino acids: CASSLWADTNNSPLHF. The CDR3 DNA reads TGTGCCAGCAGTTTATGGGCGGACACAAATAATTCACCCCTCCACTTT.

V gene TRBV10-3 combines with J gene TRBJ1-2, with D maybe TRBD1 (6 bases). Trimming took off 7 bases at V and 0 bases at J, with 18 bases between the two ends. Germline V gene lookup returns CDR1 ENHRY and CDR2 SYGVKD. CDR3 length equals 16 residues. CDR3 in DNA: TGTGCCATCACCCGGGAAATGGGGGCCTCTAACTATGGCTACACCTTC. Translated: CAITREMGASNYGYTF.

Only one count was recorded for this clone. In the same sample, other DNA sequences code for this CDR3. J is TRBJ1-2 and V is TRBV5-1; D is undetermined. This CDR3 is 14 amino acids long. V lost 0 bases and J lost 2, with 8 bases in between. Per the germline V gene, CDR1 is SGHRS and CDR2 is YFSETQ. The CDR3 reads CASSLGGENYGYTF. DNA for the CDR3: TGCGCCAGCAGCTTGGGCGGCGAGAACTATGGCTACACCTTC.

This rearrangement joins TRBV6-5 to TRBJ1-1; no definite D call. V was trimmed by 5 bases and J by 2 bases, leaving 6 bases between them. The V gene's germline CDR1 is MNHEY and CDR2 SVGAGI. The CDR3 is made up of 12 amino acids. CDR3 amino acids: CASSLENTEAFF. CDR3 coding DNA: TGTGCCAGCAGTCTGGAAAACACTGAAGCTTTCTTT.

V gene TRBV11-3 combines with J gene TRBJ2-7; a possible D gene is TRBD1 (6 bases). This CDR3 is built from 16 residues. The germline gives CDR1 SGHNT, CDR2 YENEEA. Trimming took 1 base from V and 0 from J, leaving 13 bases between them. The CDR3 sequence: CASSLAWTELSYEQYF. The CDR3 region has the DNA TGTGCCAGCAGCTTAGCTTGGACAGAGCTCTCCTACGAGCAGTACTTC. The entire variable domain, with the rest obtained from reference TRBV11-3 and TRBJ2-7, is as follows: EAGVVQSPRYKIIEKKQPVAFWCNPISGHNTLYWYLQNLGQGPELLIRYENEEAVDDSQLPKDRFSAERLKGVDSTLKIQPAELGDSAVYLCASSLAWTELSYEQYFGPGTRLTVT.

This rearrangement joins TRBV10-1 to TRBJ2-3; 7 bases agree with TRBD1. The CDR3 is 14 amino acids. The V gene's germline CDR1 is WNHNN and CDR2 SYGVQD (reference sequence). J gave up 8 bases and V 2 bases, and 7 bases lay outside the gene matches. The CDR3 sequence: CASSEMAGGGTQYF. DNA for the CDR3: TGCGCCAGCAGTGAGATGGCAGGGGGTGGTACGCAGTATTTT.

The chain links TRBV4-2 to TRBJ1-6; TRBD1 agrees at 8 bases. J gave up 5 bases and V 1 base, and 4 bases lay outside the gene matches. The CDR3 sequence is 16 residues long. Germline loops: CDR1 LGHNA, CDR2 YNFKEQ. CDR3 in amino acids: CASSQARTGHNSPLHF. The CDR3 DNA reads TGTGCCAGCAGCCAAGCCCGGACAGGGCATAATTCACCCCTCCACTTT.

The chain carries TRBV5-8 and TRBJ2-1; 8 positions agree with TRBD2. V shed 0 bases, J shed 0 bases, and the junction held 5 bases outside the gene matches. The CDR3 is made up of 17 amino acids. Germline V lookup: CDR1 SGHTS, CDR2 YDEGEE. CDR3 nucleotides: TGTGCCAGCAGCTTGGCCGGTCGGGGGGGCTCCTACAATGAGCAGTTCTTC. This gives the protein CASSLAGRGGSYNEQFF.

The chain is built from TRBV5-5 and TRBJ2-2; 14 bases align to TRBD2. The junction had 5 bases not matched to a gene; V was cut back by 5 bases and J by 2 bases. The CDR3 runs 17 residues. CDR1 and CDR2 (germline): SGHKS, YYEKEE (reference sequence). CDR3 sequence reads: CASRMTSGRANTGELFF. In DNA, the CDR3 is TGTGCCAGCAGGATGACTAGCGGGAGGGCCAACACCGGGGAGCTGTTTTTT.

The CDR3 DNA is TGTGCCAGCAGCCGACAGGGGGCATCTGATACGCAGTATTTT. Translated, it gives CASSRQGASDTQYF. The chain recombines TRBV5-4 with TRBJ2-3; TRBD1 matches 10 bases. Germline assignment: CDR1 SGHNT and CDR2 YYREEE (reference sequence). Losses at the gene ends were 4 bases for V and 6 bases for J; bases not matched to a gene: 5. The CDR3 contains 14 residues. The full variable domain, with the rest looked up from reference TRBV5-4 and TRBJ2-3, is ETGVTQSPTHLIKTRGQQVTLRCSSQSGHNTVSWYQQALGQGPQFIFQYYREEENGRGNFPPRFSGLQFPNYSSELNVNALELDDSALYLCASSRQGASDTQYFGPGTRLTVL.

The V call is TRBV6-5, the J call TRBJ2-2; D gene uncertain. The CDR3 covers 12 residues. Germline lookup yields CDR1 MNHEY and CDR2 SVGAGI. Trimming pared 11 bases from V and 3 bases from J, leaving 10 bases between. The CDR3: CAVKGDTGELFF. CDR3 sequence (DNA): TGTGCCGTGAAAGGAGACACCGGGGAGCTGTTTTTT.

The rearrangement joins TRBV7-9 to TRBJ2-2; 8 bases align to TRBD2. Trimming at V came to 7 bases and at J to 13 bases, leaving 14 bases not matched to a gene. CDR3 length: 14 residues. The germline V gene has CDR1 SEHNR and CDR2 FQNEAQ (reference sequence). CDR3 bases: TGTGCCAGCACCACCGGGGGGGACAACTCGTTGCTGTTTTTT. Translated: CASTTGGDNSLLFF.

This clone has just one count. V usage is TRBV11-2 and J usage is TRBJ2-3; D not certain. Trimming removed 3 bases from V and 6 bases from J, with 4 bases in between. Germline CDR1 reads SGHAT; CDR2 reads FQNNGV. This CDR3 spans 11 amino acids. CDR3 in DNA: TGTGCCAGCAGCTTTGGGGATACGCAGTATTTT. Protein sequence: CASSFGDTQYF.

This clone appeared a single time. The rearrangement joins TRBV19 to TRBJ1-5, with TRBD1 matching 9 bases. Germline CDR1 reads LNHDA; CDR2 reads SQIVND (reference sequence). The CDR3 has 14 amino acids. The V gene end was trimmed by 7 bases and the J gene end by 7 bases; junction bases not matched to a gene: 8. CDR3 coding DNA: TGTGCCAGTAAAAGGACAGGGGTCGGCCAGCCCCAGCATTTT. The encoded protein is CASKRTGVGQPQHF.

This chain connects TRBV19 to TRBJ1-5; 7 positions match TRBD1. The CDR3 spans 11 residues. Trimming removed 6 bases from V and 10 bases from J; junction bases left unmatched: 3. In germline, CDR1 is LNHDA, CDR2 SQIVND (reference sequence). CDR3 loop: CASRAGGPQHF. In nucleotides, the CDR3 is TGTGCCAGTAGGGCAGGGGGTCCCCAGCATTTT.

This chain links TRBV7-2 with TRBJ2-5; a possible D gene is TRBD2 (6 bases). V was pared by 4 bases and J by 3 bases, with 9 bases between. CDR3 length: 13 amino acids. Germline loops: CDR1 SGHTA, CDR2 FQGNSA. The DNA of the CDR3 is TGTGCCAGCAGCTGGGACTTAAAAGAGACCCAGTACTTC. Amino acids: CASSWDLKETQYF.

The V gene is TRBV5-1, the J gene TRBJ2-7, with 8 bases matching TRBD2. The CDR3 is made up of 12 amino acids. Trimming cost V 5 bases and J 4 bases; bases outside gene matches: 2. Per germline, CDR1 SGHRS and CDR2 YFSETQ. The CDR3 DNA reads TGCGCCAGCAGGAGCGGGGGATACGAGCAGTACTTC. Its protein is CASRSGGYEQYF.

The gene calls are TRBV4-1 and TRBJ1-3, with D possibly matching TRBD1 (5 bases). Trimming pared 1 base from V and 3 bases from J, leaving 10 bases between. The CDR3 is 15 amino acids. Germline values: CDR1 MGHRA, CDR2 YSYEKL. The CDR3 region has the DNA TGCGCCAGCAGCCAAGCCGGGACCTATGGAAACACCATATATTTT. Translated, it gives CASSQAGTYGNTIYF.

The J gene is TRBJ1-1, the V gene TRBV7-8, with D possibly being TRBD1 (5 bases). Looked up from germline, CDR1 is SGHVS and CDR2 is FQNEAQ. This CDR3 is built from 16 residues. Trimming removed 2 bases from V and 4 bases from J, with 17 bases in between. CDR3 nucleotides: TGTGCCAGCAGCTTACCTGGGGGGAGGAGAACCACTGAAGCTTTCTTT. Translating it yields CASSLPGGRRTTEAFF.